This T cell receptor (beta chain) was sequenced in a study of blood T cell repertoires in COVID-19. In the study overall: Acute-phase and convalescent COVID-19 samples originated in the United States, Italy and Spain. Nucleic acid was either cDNA or gDNA, and it came from T cells, B-cell-depleted T cells, or PBMCs.

The V end was cut by 5 bases, the J end by 4 bases, with 15 bases between. Germline V gene sequence: CDR1 MNHEY, CDR2 SVGEGT. CDR3 length equals 15 residues. Seattle researchers signed up patients amid active infection and tracked them longitudinally. Authors' data handling: For nucleated cells, counts were estimated from reference gene primer amplification. The repertoire was sequenced with immunoSEQ multiplex PCR; TCRdb's copy has only in-frame clones and lacks some. The V and J calls and clone size were taken over from that table, and D and trimming were inferred from the DNA. Found here are roughly 340,000 clones, 89% of them singletons; the top ten hold 2.5% to 3.5%.

V and J are TRBV6-2 or TRBV6-3 and TRBJ2-1, with D possibly matching TRBD2 (5 bases). This TCR derives from a woman in her twenties or thirties with COVID-19, enrolled during active disease. The sequencing sample was made of peripheral blood. CDR3 amino acids: CASSGGGEGYNEQFF. CDR3 nucleotide sequence: TGTGCCAGCAGTGGAGGCGGAGAGGGATACAATGAGCAGTTCTTC.